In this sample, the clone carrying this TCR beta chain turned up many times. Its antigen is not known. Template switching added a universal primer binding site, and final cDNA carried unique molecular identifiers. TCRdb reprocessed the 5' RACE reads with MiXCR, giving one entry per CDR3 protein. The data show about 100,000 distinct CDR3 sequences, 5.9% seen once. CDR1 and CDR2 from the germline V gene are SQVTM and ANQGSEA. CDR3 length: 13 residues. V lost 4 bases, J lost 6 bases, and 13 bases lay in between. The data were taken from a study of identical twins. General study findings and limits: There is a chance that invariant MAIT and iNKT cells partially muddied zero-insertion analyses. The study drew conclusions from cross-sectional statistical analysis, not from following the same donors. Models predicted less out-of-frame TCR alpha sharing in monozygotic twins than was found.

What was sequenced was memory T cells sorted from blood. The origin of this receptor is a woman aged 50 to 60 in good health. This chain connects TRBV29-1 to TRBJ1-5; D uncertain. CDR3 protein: CSVAGGPGQPQHF. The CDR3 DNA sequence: TGCAGCGTTGCCGGAGGTCCGGGTCAGCCCCAGCATTTT.